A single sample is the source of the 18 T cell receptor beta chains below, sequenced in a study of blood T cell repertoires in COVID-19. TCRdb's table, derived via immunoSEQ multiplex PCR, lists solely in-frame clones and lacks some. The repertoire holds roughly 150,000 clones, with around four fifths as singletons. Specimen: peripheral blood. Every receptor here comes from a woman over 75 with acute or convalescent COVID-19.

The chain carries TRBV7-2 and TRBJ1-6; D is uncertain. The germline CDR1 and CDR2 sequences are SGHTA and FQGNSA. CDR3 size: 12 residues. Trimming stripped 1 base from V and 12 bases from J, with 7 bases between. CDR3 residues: CASSLVEKPLHF. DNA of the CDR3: TGTGCCAGCAGCTTAGTGGAGAAACCCCTCCACTTT.

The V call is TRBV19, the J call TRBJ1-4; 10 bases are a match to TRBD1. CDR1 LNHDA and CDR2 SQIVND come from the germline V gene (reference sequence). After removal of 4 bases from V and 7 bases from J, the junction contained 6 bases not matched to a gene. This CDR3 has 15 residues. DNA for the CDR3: TGTGCCAGTAGTACCCTAGGGGACAGGGGTGAAAAACTGTTTTTT. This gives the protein CASSTLGDRGEKLFF. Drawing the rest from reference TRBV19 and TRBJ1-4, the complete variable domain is DGGITQSPKYLFRKEGQNVTLSCEQNLNHDAMYWYRQDPGQGLRLIYYSQIVNDFQKGDIAEGYSVSREKKESFPLTVTSAQKNPTAFYLCASSTLGDRGEKLFFGSGTQLSVL.

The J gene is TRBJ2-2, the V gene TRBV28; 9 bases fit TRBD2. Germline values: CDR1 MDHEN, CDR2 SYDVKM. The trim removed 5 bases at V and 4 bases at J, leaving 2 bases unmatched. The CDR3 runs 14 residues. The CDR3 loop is CASSAGGITGELFF. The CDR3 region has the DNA TGTGCCAGCAGTGCGGGAGGGATCACCGGGGAGCTGTTTTTT.

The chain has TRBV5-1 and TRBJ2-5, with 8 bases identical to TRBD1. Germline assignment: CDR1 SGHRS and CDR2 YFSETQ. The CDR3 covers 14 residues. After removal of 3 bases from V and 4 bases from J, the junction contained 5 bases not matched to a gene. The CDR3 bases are TGCGCCAGCAGCTCAGGGGGCGCACCAGAGACCCAGTACTTC. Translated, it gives CASSSGGAPETQYF. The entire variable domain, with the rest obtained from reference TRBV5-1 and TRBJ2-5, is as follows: KAGVTQTPRYLIKTRGQQVTLSCSPISGHRSVSWYQQTPGQGLQFLFEYFSETQRNKGNFPGRFSGRQFSNSRSEMNVSTLELGDSALYLCASSSGGAPETQYFGPGTRLLVL.

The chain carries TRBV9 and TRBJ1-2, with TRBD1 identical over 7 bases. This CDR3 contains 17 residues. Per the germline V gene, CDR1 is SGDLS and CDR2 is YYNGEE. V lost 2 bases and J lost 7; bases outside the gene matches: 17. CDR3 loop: CASSVQSGMRQGFGYTF. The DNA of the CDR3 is TGTGCCAGCAGCGTTCAGTCTGGTATGCGACAGGGATTTGGCTACACCTTC.

The DNA for the CDR3 is TGTGCCAGTAGTATGCGACTAGCTGAAGGCAATGAGCAGTTCTTC. Residues: CASSMRLAEGNEQFF. The V call is TRBV19, the J call TRBJ2-1; TRBD2 matches 7 bases. This CDR3 has 15 residues. Germline-derived CDR1 and CDR2 are LNHDA and SQIVND (reference sequence). The trim removed 3 bases at V and 6 bases at J, leaving 8 bases unmatched. Full variable domain (outside the CDR3, taken from reference TRBV19 and TRBJ2-1): DGGITQSPKYLFRKEGQNVTLSCEQNLNHDAMYWYRQDPGQGLRLIYYSQIVNDFQKGDIAEGYSVSREKKESFPLTVTSAQKNPTAFYLCASSMRLAEGNEQFFGPGTRLTVL.

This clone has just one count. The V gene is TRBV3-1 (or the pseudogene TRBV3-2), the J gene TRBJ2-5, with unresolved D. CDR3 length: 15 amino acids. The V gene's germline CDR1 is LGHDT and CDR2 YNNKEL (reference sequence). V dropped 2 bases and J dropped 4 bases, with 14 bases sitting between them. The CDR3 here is CASSQPGLTRETQYF. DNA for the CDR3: TGTGCCAGCAGCCAACCAGGCTTAACCCGAGAGACCCAGTACTTC.

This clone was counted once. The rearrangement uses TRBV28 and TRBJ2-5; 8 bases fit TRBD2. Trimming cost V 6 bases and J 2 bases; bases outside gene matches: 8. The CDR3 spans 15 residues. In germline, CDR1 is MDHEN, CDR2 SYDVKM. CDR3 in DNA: TGTGCCAGCAGCTTCGGGGGGGGCGGGCAAGAGACCCAGTACTTC. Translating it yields CASSFGGGGQETQYF.

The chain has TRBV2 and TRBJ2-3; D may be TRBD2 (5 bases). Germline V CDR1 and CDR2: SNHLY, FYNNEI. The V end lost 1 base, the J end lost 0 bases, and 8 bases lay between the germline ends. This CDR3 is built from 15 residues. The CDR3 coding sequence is TGTGCCAGCAGTGAAGGGACTGGAAGCACAGATACGCAGTATTTT. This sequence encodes CASSEGTGSTDTQYF.

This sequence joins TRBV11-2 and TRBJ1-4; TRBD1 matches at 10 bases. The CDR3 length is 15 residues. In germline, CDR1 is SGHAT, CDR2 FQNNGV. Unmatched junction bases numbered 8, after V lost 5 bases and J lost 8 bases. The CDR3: CASSLSGTGDEKLFF. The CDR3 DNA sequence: TGTGCCAGCAGCCTGTCCGGGACAGGGGACGAAAAACTGTTTTTT. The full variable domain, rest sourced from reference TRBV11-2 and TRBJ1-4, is EAGVAQSPRYKIIEKRQSVAFWCNPISGHATLYWYQQILGQGPKLLIQFQNNGVVDDSQLPKDRFSAERLKGVDSTLKIQPAKLEDSAVYLCASSLSGTGDEKLFFGSGTQLSVL.

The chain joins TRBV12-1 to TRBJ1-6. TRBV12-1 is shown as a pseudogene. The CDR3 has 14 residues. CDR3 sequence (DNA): TGTGCCAGCAGCTCTAGACGGGTGTATTCACCCCTCCACTTT. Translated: CASSSRRVYSPLHF.

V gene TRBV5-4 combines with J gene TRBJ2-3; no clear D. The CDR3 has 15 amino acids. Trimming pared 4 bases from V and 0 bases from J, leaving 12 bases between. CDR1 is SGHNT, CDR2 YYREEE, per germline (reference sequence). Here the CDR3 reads CASSAASESTDTQYF. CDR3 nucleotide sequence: TGTGCCAGCAGCGCCGCCTCCGAGAGCACAGATACGCAGTATTTT.

CDR3 DNA: TGTGCCAGCTCACCATCCGGACAGGGGAATGCCAACACTGAAGCTTTCTTT. Its translation is CASSPSGQGNANTEAFF. The chain couples TRBV18 to TRBJ1-1; TRBD1 matches at 9 bases. The CDR3 length is 17 residues. After removal of 2 bases from V and 2 bases from J, the junction contained 9 bases not matched to a gene. CDR1 and CDR2 (germline): KGHSH, LQKENI.

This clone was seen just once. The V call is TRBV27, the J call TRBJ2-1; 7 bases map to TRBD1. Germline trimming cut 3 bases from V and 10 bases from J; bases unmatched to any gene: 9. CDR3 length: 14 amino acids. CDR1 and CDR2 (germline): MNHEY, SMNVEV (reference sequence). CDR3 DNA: TGTGCCAGCAGTTTCGGCCAGCACAGGGGAGAGCAGTTCTTC. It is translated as CASSFGQHRGEQFF.

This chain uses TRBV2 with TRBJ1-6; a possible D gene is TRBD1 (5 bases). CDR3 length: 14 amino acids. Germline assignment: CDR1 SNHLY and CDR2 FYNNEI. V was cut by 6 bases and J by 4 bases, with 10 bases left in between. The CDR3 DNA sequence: TGTGCCAGCAGGAGGACACCGTATAATTCACCCCTCCACTTT. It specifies CASRRTPYNSPLHF.

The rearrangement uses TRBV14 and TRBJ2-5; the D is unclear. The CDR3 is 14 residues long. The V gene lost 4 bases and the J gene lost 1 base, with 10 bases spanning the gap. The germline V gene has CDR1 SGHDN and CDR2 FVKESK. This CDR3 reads CASSRAMPQETQYF. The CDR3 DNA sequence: TGTGCCAGCAGCCGGGCTATGCCCCAAGAGACCCAGTACTTC.

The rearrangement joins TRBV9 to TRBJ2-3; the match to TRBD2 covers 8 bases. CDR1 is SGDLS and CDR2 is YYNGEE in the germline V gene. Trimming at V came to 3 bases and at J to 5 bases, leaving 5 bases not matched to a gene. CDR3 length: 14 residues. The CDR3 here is CASSAGRAGDTQYF. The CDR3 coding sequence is TGTGCCAGCAGCGCCGGGAGGGCAGGAGATACGCAGTATTTT.

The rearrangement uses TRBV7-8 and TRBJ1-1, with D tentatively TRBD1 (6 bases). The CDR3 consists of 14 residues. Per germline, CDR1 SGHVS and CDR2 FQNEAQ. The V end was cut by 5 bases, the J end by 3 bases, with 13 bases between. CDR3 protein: CASSTGQFDTEAFF. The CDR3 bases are TGTGCCAGCAGCACCGGACAGTTTGACACTGAAGCTTTCTTT. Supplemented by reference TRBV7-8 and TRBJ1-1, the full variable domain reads GAGVSQSPRYKVAKRGQDVALRCDPISGHVSLFWYQQALGQGPEFLTYFQNEAQLDKSGLPSDRFFAERPEGSVSTLKIQRTQQEDSAVYLCASSTGQFDTEAFFGQGTRLTVV.